Listed here is a single T cell receptor (beta chain). Its specificity is unknown. This CDR3 is built from 16 residues. The germline CDR1 and CDR2 sequences are SGHVS and FQNEAQ. Trimming cost V 2 bases and J 1 base; bases outside gene matches: 2. These data belong to a study of T cell repertoires in cytomegalovirus infection. At the level of the study: CMV infection together with matching HLA type was indicated by public TCR beta signatures. The study's findings and limits: Cumulative frequency of public TCR beta families picked out carriers of CMV plus the relevant HLA. HLA-C-restricted CMV clonotypes gave the most frequent clonotype in two of eight donors.

One entry per CDR3 protein results from TCRdb running MiXCR on the reads. The data contain about 530,000 distinct CDR3 sequences, around a quarter of them seen just once; the ten biggest clones take up 13%. The rearrangement uses TRBV7-8 and TRBJ2-1; 10 positions agree with TRBD2. This TCR derives from a human donor in good health (CMV status not recorded). Some clones in this sample may be carry-over from other donors' samples. The sequencing input was PBMCs. The CDR3 region is CASSLQLAGSYNEQFF. As DNA, the CDR3 is TGTGCCAGCAGCTTACAACTAGCGGGGTCCTACAATGAGCAGTTCTTC.